The 25 T cell receptor beta chains presented below share a single source sample, sequenced in a study of CD8 T cells in ankylosing spondylitis (dated by TCRdb to about 2017). Summary of the overall study and its limitations: Blood from ankylosing spondylitis patients appeared to be characterized by a TCR beta motif made up of seven or eight highly homologous amino acid variants.

No antigen has been assigned to these receptors. Libraries came from 5' RACE. Sequencing instrument: Illumina HiSeq 2500. The public reads were reprocessed in TCRdb via fastp at Q25 and MiXCR, keeping in-frame beta chains. Merged by CDR3 protein, the rows form single entries marked with the most common genes and DNA. The sample table shows almost 400,000 distinct CDR3 sequences, and around 20% are seen once. Roughly a sixth of the sample is held by the ten biggest clonotypes. Sequenced sample: blood, either unsorted or a sorted T cell fraction (not recorded which). The origin of the receptors is a male donor with ankylosing spondylitis.

The V and J genes are TRBV7-2 and TRBJ1-5, with 7 positions matching TRBD1. The CDR3 is made up of 14 amino acids. CDR1 is SGHTA, CDR2 FQGNSA, per germline. Unmatched junction bases numbered 5, after V lost 5 bases and J lost 4 bases. The CDR3 loop is CASSMGQRNQPQHF. CDR3 sequence (DNA): TGTGCCAGCAGCATGGGACAGAGAAATCAGCCCCAGCATTTT. Together with reference TRBV7-2 and TRBJ1-5, the CDR3 gives the full variable domain: GAGVSQSPSNKVTEKGKDVELRCDPISGHTALYWYRQSLGQGLEFLIYFQGNSAPDKSGLPSDRFSAERTGGSVSTLTIQRTQQEDSAVYLCASSMGQRNQPQHFGDGTRLSIL.

The CDR3 loop is CAITDSKASETQYF. The DNA for the CDR3 is TGTGCCATCACAGACTCTAAGGCTTCGGAGACCCAGTACTTC. The rearrangement uses TRBV10-3 and TRBJ2-5; D ambiguous. Germline loops: CDR1 ENHRY, CDR2 SYGVKD. The CDR3 spans 14 residues. V lost 7 bases to trimming and J lost 5 bases, with 17 bases between them.

The chain carries TRBV5-5 and TRBJ2-7; possible D gene TRBD2, 6 bases. The CDR3 totals 16 residues. V shed 0 bases and J shed 7 bases, with 20 bases lying between them. The germline V gene encodes CDR1 SGHKS and CDR2 YYEKEE (reference sequence). The DNA of the CDR3 is TGTGCCAGCAGCTTGGATTTGGCCAGGAGGGCTCGGGAGCAGTACTTC. Encoded protein: CASSLDLARRAREQYF.

V and J are TRBV15 and TRBJ2-3; D uncertain. Germline CDR1 LNHNV, CDR2 YYDKDF (reference sequence). The ends were cut back, 0 bases at V and 1 base at J, with 17 bases in the middle. The CDR3 is 18 residues long. CDR3 sequence reads: CATSRDLRKAMGTDTQYF. The CDR3 DNA follows: TGTGCCACCAGCAGAGATTTACGGAAGGCGATGGGCACAGATACGCAGTATTTT.

There are many counts of this clonotype. This rearrangement joins TRBV7-6 to TRBJ2-7; no firm D call. The CDR3 has 13 amino acids. V was clipped by 4 bases and J by 7 bases, with 14 bases between them. CDR1 SGHVS and CDR2 FNYEAQ come from the germline V gene. The CDR3 reads CASSSQPIREQYF. CDR3 DNA: TGTGCCAGCAGCTCACAGCCAATAAGGGAGCAGTACTTC.

V and J are TRBV7-2 and TRBJ2-3, with TRBD2 matching 13 bases. CDR3 length equals 15 residues. Looked up from germline, CDR1 is SGHTA and CDR2 is FQGNSA. Unmatched junction bases numbered 3, after V lost 5 bases and J lost 4 bases. The DNA for the CDR3 is TGTGCCAGCAGCAAGACTAGCGGGAGGTCAGATACGCAGTATTTT. This gives the protein CASSKTSGRSDTQYF.

This clonotype appeared a few times. The gene calls are TRBV3-1 and TRBJ2-7, with 8 bases aligning to TRBD1. V shed 3 bases and J 5 bases; nucleotides not matched to a gene: 9. The CDR3 is made up of 15 amino acids. CDR1 is LGHDT and CDR2 is YNNKEL in the germline V gene (reference sequence). The chain's CDR3 is CASSQDMTGAHEQYF. CDR3 bases: TGTGCCAGCAGCCAGGACATGACAGGGGCCCACGAGCAGTACTTC.

The chain uses TRBV2 and TRBJ2-1; TRBD2 matches 13 bases. CDR3 length equals 17 residues. CDR1 and CDR2 (germline): SNHLY, FYNNEI. J lost 6 bases, V lost 8 bases, and 13 bases had no gene match. In nucleotides, the CDR3 is TGTGCCAGCGGACAAACGTCGAGACTAGCGGGAGGCAATGAGCAGTTCTTC. As protein: CASGQTSRLAGGNEQFF.

In DNA, the CDR3 is TGCAGTGCTAGGAAGGGGGTACATGAAAAACTGTTTTTT. Encoded protein: CSARKGVHEKLFF. The rearrangement joins TRBV20-1 to TRBJ1-4, with a weak D call TRBD1 (6 bases). The CDR3 is 13 residues long. In germline, CDR1 is DFQATT, CDR2 SNEGSKA (reference sequence). Trimming took off 3 bases at V and 6 bases at J, with 11 bases between the two ends.

The chain has TRBV7-8 and TRBJ2-4; the D is unclear. Germline V gene data show CDR1 as SGHVS and CDR2 as FQNEAQ. Deletions cut 5 bases from V and 1 base from J, with 15 bases between. This CDR3 spans 16 amino acids. The CDR3 region is CASSRDEERAKNIQYF. CDR3 nucleotide sequence: TGTGCCAGCAGCAGAGATGAGGAAAGGGCCAAAAACATTCAGTACTTC.

Ten or more counts support this clonotype. J is TRBJ2-1 and V is TRBV7-3, with 13 bases that match TRBD2. V lost 6 bases to trimming and J lost 0 bases; unmatched junction nucleotides: 2. The CDR3 is 16 residues long. CDR1 and CDR2 (germline): SGHTA, FQGTGA. This CDR3 is CASRRTSGSSYNEQFF. In nucleotides, the CDR3 is TGTGCCAGCAGGCGGACTAGCGGGAGCTCCTACAATGAGCAGTTCTTC.

The J gene is TRBJ2-3, the V gene TRBV20-1; D is undetermined. Germline-derived CDR1 and CDR2 are DFQATT and SNEGSKA (reference sequence). CDR3 length: 14 residues. V shed 4 bases and J shed 5 bases, with 16 bases lying between them. CDR3 sequence (DNA): TGCAGTGCTACCCCCCCACCGGCCAGAGATACGCAGTATTTT. Amino acids: CSATPPPARDTQYF.

The chain uses TRBV20-1 and TRBJ1-6; perhaps TRBD1 as D (5 bases). Germline V lookup: CDR1 DFQATT, CDR2 SNEGSKA (reference sequence). Trimming left V 0 bases short and J 14 bases short, with 20 bases between. This CDR3 comprises 15 residues. DNA for the CDR3: TGCAGTGCTAGAGATATAGGTACCCAGGGTAGTTCCCTCCACTTT. Translation: CSARDIGTQGSSLHF.

This chain uses TRBV29-1 with TRBJ2-2; no firm D call. Deletions cut 3 bases from V and 0 bases from J, with 5 bases between. The CDR3 loop spans 13 amino acids. The germline V gene has CDR1 SQVTM and CDR2 ANQGSEA. The CDR3, as DNA: TGCAGCGTTGATCAGGCGAACACCGGGGAGCTGTTTTTT. This gives the protein CSVDQANTGELFF.

This clonotype occurred a few times. The chain joins TRBV19 to TRBJ2-7; 7 bases agree with TRBD2. There are 15 residues in the CDR3. Trimming at V came to 3 bases and at J to 2 bases, leaving 7 bases not matched to a gene. CDR1 and CDR2 (germline): LNHDA, SQIVND (reference sequence). The chain's CDR3 is CASSIGPSGTYEQYF. CDR3 nucleotides: TGTGCCAGTAGTATTGGCCCTAGCGGAACCTACGAGCAGTACTTC.

V is TRBV5-5 and J is TRBJ2-3; D is perhaps TRBD1 (6 bases). Germline V CDR1 and CDR2: SGHKS, YYEKEE (reference sequence). Trimming shortened V by 4 bases and J by 4 bases, and 16 bases separated the two germline ends. The CDR3 loop spans 15 amino acids. The CDR3 DNA is TGTGCCAGCAGCGACCCAGGGGTTGGCGCAGATACGCAGTATTTT. The encoded protein is CASSDPGVGADTQYF. Full variable domain (remainder filled in from reference TRBV5-5 and TRBJ2-3): DAGVTQSPTHLIKTRGQQVTLRCSPISGHKSVSWYQQVLGQGPQFIFQYYEKEERGRGNFPDRFSARQFPNYSSELNVNALLLGDSALYLCASSDPGVGADTQYFGPGTRLTVL.

The chain combines TRBV7-9 with TRBJ2-1, with 7 positions matching TRBD1. Trimming removed 1 base from V and 3 bases from J; junction bases left unmatched: 6. Per germline, CDR1 SEHNR and CDR2 FQNEAQ (reference sequence). The CDR3 is 16 residues long. For the CDR3, the DNA is TGTGCCAGCAGCTTAGTTCGACAGGGTCTCTACAATGAGCAGTTCTTC. Translation gives CASSLVRQGLYNEQFF. The full variable domain, with the rest looked up from reference TRBV7-9 and TRBJ2-1, is DTGVSQNPRHKITKRGQNVTFRCDPISEHNRLYWYRQTLGQGPEFLTYFQNEAQLEKSRLLSDRFSAERPKGSFSTLEIQRTEQGDSAMYLCASSLVRQGLYNEQFFGPGTRLTVL.

This clonotype was seen just once. The V and J genes are TRBV6-1 and TRBJ2-3; D not certain. The CDR3 consists of 14 residues. Trimming took 7 bases from V and 2 from J, leaving 13 bases between them. Germline V lookup: CDR1 MNHNS, CDR2 SASEGT. CDR3 loop: CASKSRAATDTQYF. The CDR3 DNA reads TGTGCCAGCAAGAGCCGGGCGGCCACAGATACGCAGTATTTT.

This clonotype has ten or more counts. The rearrangement uses TRBV10-3 and TRBJ1-2; tentatively, D is TRBD1 (6 bases). Germline V gives CDR1 ENHRY, CDR2 SYGVKD. V was trimmed by 5 bases and J by 6 bases, leaving 10 bases between them. CDR3 length equals 12 residues. The CDR3 loop reads CAISLNRDGYTF. The CDR3 DNA reads TGTGCCATCAGTCTCAACAGGGATGGCTACACCTTC.

V usage is TRBV27 and J usage is TRBJ1-6; possibly TRBD1 for D (6 bases). Trimming took 3 bases from V and 0 from J, leaving 21 bases between them. Germline V gene sequence: CDR1 MNHEY, CDR2 SMNVEV (reference sequence). The CDR3 length is 20 residues. This CDR3 reads CASSLSGAQFTRSYNSPLHF. The CDR3 DNA is TGTGCCAGCAGTTTGTCAGGGGCGCAGTTCACCCGCTCCTATAATTCACCCCTCCACTTT.

There are a few counts of this clonotype. The chain links TRBV27 to TRBJ1-5; D ambiguous. This CDR3 is 12 amino acids long. Germline V gene data show CDR1 as MNHEY and CDR2 as SMNVEV (reference sequence). V dropped 6 bases and J dropped 5 bases, with 8 bases sitting between them. The chain's CDR3 is CASRTGDQPQHF. The CDR3 DNA sequence: TGTGCCAGCAGGACGGGAGATCAGCCCCAGCATTTT.

The V call is TRBV29-1, the J call TRBJ1-5; D not resolved. The V gene's germline CDR1 is SQVTM and CDR2 ANQGSEA. CDR3 length equals 12 residues. The V and J ends lost 5 bases and 4 bases respectively, with 9 bases between them. CDR3 loop: CSVRHANQPQHF. The CDR3 DNA is TGCAGCGTTCGGCACGCAAATCAGCCCCAGCATTTT.

The chain links TRBV12-3 or TRBV12-4 to TRBJ1-4; D not certain. The CDR3 runs 14 residues. Between the trimmed V and J ends, which lost 0 bases and 7 bases, there was a span of 9 bases. DNA of the CDR3: TGTGCCAGCAGTTTAGCCCCTCGGGGTGAAAAACTGTTTTTT. Encoded protein: CASSLAPRGEKLFF.

The gene calls are TRBV20-1 and TRBJ2-6; the D gene is possibly TRBD1 (6 bases). This CDR3 has 14 residues. Germline loops: CDR1 DFQATT, CDR2 SNEGSKA (reference sequence). Trimming left V 5 bases short and J 0 bases short, with 8 bases between. CDR3 coding DNA: TGCAGTGCTCCAGGGGACTCTGGGGCCAACGTCCTGACTTTC. Its protein is CSAPGDSGANVLTF.

There are a few counts of this clonotype. The chain has TRBV3-1 and TRBJ2-5, with TRBD2 matching 10 bases. CDR1 is LGHDT, CDR2 YNNKEL, per germline (reference sequence). This CDR3 contains 13 residues. J was trimmed by 3 bases and V by 10 bases; bases with no gene match: 5. This chain's CDR3 is CAIQLAGEETQYF. CDR3 DNA sequence: TGTGCCATCCAGCTAGCGGGAGAAGAGACCCAGTACTTC.